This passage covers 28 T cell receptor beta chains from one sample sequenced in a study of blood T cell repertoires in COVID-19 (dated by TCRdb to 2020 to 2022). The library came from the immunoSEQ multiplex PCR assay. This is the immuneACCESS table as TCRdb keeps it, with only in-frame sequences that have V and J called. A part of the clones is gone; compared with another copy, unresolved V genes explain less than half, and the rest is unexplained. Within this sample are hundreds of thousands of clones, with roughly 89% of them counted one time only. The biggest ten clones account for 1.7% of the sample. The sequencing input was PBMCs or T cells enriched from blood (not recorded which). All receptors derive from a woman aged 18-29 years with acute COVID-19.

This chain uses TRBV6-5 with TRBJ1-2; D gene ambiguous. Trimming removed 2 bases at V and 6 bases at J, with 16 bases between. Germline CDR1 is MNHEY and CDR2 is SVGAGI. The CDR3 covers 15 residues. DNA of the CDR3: TGTGCCAGCAGTTACCGACCGGGAGGCCACGATGGCTACACCTTC. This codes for CASSYRPGGHDGYTF.

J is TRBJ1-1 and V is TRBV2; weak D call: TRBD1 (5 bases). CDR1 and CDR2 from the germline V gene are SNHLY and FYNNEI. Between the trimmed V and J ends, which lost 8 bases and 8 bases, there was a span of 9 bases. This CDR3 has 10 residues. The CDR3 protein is CASGAAEAFF. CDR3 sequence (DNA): TGTGCCAGCGGGGCGGCAGAAGCTTTCTTT. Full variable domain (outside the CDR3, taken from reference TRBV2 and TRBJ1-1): EPEVTQTPSHQVTQMGQEVILRCVPISNHLYFYWYRQILGQKVEFLVSFYNNEISEKSEIFDDQFSVERPDGSNFTLKIRSTKLEDSAMYFCASGAAEAFFGQGTRLTVV.

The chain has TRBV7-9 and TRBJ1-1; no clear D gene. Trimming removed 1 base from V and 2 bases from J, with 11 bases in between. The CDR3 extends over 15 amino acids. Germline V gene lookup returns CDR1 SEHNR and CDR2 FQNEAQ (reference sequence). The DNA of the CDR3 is TGTGCCAGCAGCTTAGGGGCCGTGGTAAACACTGAAGCTTTCTTT. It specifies CASSLGAVVNTEAFF. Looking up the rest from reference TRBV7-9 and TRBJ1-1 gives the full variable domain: DTGVSQNPRHKITKRGQNVTFRCDPISEHNRLYWYRQTLGQGPEFLTYFQNEAQLEKSRLLSDRFSAERPKGSFSTLEIQRTEQGDSAMYLCASSLGAVVNTEAFFGQGTRLTVV.

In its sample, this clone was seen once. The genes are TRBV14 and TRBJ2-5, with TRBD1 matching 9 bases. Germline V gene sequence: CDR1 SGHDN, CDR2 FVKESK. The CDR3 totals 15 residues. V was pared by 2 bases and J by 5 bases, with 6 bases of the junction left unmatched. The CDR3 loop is CASSQITGGWETQYF. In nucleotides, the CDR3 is TGTGCCAGCAGCCAAATCACAGGGGGCTGGGAGACCCAGTACTTC.

As DNA, the CDR3 is TGTGCCTGGAACCGTCCGGGACTCAGCTCCTACGAGCAGTACTTC. Residues: CAWNRPGLSSYEQYF. The chain employs TRBV30 and TRBJ2-7; D is possibly TRBD2 (6 bases). The germline gives CDR1 GTSNPN, CDR2 SVGIG (reference sequence). Trimming removed 4 bases from V and 0 bases from J, with 16 bases in between. This CDR3 comprises 15 residues. The variable domain in full, completed from reference TRBV30 and TRBJ2-7, reads SQTIHQWPATLVQPVGSPLSLECTVEGTSNPNLYWYRQAAGRGLQLLFYSVGIGQISSEVPQNLSASRPQDRQFILSSKKLLLSDSGFYLCAWNRPGLSSYEQYFGPGTRLTVT.

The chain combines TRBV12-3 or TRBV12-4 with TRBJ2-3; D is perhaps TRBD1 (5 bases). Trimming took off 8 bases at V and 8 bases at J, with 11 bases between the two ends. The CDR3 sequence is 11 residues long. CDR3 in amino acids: CASGNRGTQYF. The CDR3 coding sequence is TGTGCCAGCGGGAATAGGGGTACGCAGTATTTT.

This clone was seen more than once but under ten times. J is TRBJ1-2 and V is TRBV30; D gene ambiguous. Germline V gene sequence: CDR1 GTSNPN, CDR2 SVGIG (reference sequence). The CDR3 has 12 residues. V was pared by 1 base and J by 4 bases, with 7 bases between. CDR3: CAWSGAAYGYTF. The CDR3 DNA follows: TGTGCCTGGAGTGGGGCAGCCTATGGCTACACCTTC.

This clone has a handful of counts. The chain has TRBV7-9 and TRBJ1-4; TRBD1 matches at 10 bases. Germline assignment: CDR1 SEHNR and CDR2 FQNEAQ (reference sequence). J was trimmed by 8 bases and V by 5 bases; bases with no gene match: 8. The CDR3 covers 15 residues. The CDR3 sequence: CASSRRQGAKEKLFF. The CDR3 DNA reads TGTGCCAGCAGCAGAAGACAGGGGGCGAAAGAAAAACTGTTTTTT. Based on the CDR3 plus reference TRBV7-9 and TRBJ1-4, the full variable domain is DTGVSQNPRHKITKRGQNVTFRCDPISEHNRLYWYRQTLGQGPEFLTYFQNEAQLEKSRLLSDRFSAERPKGSFSTLEIQRTEQGDSAMYLCASSRRQGAKEKLFFGSGTQLSVL.

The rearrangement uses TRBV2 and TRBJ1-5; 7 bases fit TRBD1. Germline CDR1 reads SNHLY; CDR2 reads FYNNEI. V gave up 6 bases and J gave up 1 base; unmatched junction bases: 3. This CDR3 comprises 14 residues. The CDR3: CASRGQASNQPQHF. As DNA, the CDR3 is TGTGCCAGCAGAGGACAGGCGAGCAATCAGCCCCAGCATTTT.

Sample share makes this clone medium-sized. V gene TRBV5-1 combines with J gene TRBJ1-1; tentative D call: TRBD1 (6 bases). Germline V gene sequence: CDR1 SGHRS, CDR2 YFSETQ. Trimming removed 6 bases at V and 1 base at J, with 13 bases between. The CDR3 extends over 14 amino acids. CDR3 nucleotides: TGCGCCAGCACTGCGGGGGGCCCGAACACTGAAGCTTTCTTT. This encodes CASTAGGPNTEAFF.

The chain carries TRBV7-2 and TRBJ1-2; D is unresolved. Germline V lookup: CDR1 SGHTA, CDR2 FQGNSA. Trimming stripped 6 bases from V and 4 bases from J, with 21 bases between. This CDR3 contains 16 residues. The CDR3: CASRLRAGGIFYGYTF. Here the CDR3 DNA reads TGTGCCAGCAGGCTTAGAGCTGGAGGAATCTTCTATGGCTACACCTTC.

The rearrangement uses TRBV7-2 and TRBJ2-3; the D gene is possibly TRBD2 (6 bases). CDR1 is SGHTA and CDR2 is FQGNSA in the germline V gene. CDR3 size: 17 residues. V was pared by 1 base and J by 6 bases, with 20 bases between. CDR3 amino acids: CASSLGDSRRLPDTQYF. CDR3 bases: TGTGCCAGCAGCTTAGGGGACTCGAGGAGATTGCCGGATACGCAGTATTTT.

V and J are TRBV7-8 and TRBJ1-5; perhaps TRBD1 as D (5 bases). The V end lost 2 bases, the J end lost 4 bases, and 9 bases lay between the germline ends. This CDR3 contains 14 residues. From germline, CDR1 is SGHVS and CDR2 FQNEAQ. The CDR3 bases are TGTGCCAGCAGCTTACGGGACTTTAATCAGCCCCAGCATTTT. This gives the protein CASSLRDFNQPQHF.

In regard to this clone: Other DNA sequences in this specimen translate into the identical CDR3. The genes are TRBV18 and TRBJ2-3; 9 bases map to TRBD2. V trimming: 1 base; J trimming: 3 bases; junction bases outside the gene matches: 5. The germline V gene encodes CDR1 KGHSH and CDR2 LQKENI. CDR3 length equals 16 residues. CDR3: CASSPLAGGPTDTQYF. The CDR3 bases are TGTGCCAGCTCACCACTTGCGGGAGGGCCTACAGATACGCAGTATTTT.

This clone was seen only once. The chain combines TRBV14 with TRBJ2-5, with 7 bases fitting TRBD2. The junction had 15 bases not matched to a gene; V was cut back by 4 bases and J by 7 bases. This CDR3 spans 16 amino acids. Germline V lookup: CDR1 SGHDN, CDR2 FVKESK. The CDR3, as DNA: TGTGCCAGCAGCCCGTTAGCGGGCGGGGGTGTAACGACCCAGTACTTC. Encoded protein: CASSPLAGGGVTTQYF.

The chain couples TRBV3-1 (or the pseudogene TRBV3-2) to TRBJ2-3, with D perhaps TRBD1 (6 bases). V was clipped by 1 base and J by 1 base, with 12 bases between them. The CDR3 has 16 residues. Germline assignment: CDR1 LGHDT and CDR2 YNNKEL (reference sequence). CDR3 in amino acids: CASSQGVYRGTDTQYF. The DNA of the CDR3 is TGTGCCAGCAGCCAAGGGGTCTACAGGGGCACAGATACGCAGTATTTT.

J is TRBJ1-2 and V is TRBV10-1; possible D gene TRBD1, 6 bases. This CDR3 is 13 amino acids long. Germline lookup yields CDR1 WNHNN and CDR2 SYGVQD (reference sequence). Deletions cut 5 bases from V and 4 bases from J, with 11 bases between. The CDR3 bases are TGCGCCAGCAGTTCCGACAGGCGCTATGGCTACACCTTC. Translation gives CASSSDRRYGYTF.

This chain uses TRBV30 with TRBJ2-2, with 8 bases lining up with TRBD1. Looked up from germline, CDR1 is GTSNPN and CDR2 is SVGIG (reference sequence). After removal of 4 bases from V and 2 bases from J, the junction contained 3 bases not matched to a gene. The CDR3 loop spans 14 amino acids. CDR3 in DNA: TGTGCCTGGATTCCAGGGGGCAACACCGGGGAGCTGTTTTTT. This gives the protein CAWIPGGNTGELFF.

CDR3 in DNA: TGTGCCAGCAGTTCCGGACAGAGCAATTCACCCCTCCACTTT. This sequence encodes CASSSGQSNSPLHF. The chain carries TRBV6-5 and TRBJ1-6; D might be TRBD1 (6 bases). The CDR3 is 14 residues long. Trimming left V 4 bases short and J 7 bases short, with 11 bases between. The germline CDR1 and CDR2 sequences are MNHEY and SVGAGI.

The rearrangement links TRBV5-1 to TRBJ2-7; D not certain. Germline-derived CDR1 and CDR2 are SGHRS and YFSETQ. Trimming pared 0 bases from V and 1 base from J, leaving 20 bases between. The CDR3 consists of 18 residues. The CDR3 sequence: CASSLVGIEGAKSYEQYF. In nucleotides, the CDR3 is TGCGCCAGCAGCTTGGTAGGTATTGAAGGAGCGAAGTCCTACGAGCAGTACTTC.

For the CDR3, the DNA is TGTGCGGCGCGGGGACAAGAGACCCAGTACTTC. Protein sequence: CAARGQETQYF. The V gene is TRBV10-3, the J gene TRBJ2-5; TRBD2 is a possible D gene (6 bases). The V gene's germline CDR1 is ENHRY and CDR2 SYGVKD. This CDR3 is built from 11 residues.

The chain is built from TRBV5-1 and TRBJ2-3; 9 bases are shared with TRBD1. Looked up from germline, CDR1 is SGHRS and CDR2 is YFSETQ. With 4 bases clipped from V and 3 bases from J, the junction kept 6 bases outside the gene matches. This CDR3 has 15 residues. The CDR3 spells CASSVTGGVTDTQYF. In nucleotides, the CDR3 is TGCGCCAGCAGCGTGACAGGGGGTGTGACAGATACGCAGTATTTT.

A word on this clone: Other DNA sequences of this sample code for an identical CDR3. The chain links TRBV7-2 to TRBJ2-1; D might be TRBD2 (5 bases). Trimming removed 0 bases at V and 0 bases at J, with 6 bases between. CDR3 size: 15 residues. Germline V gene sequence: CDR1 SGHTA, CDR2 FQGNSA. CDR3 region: CASSLAGSSYNEQFF. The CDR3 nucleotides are TGTGCCAGCAGCTTAGCGGGGAGCTCCTACAATGAGCAGTTCTTC.

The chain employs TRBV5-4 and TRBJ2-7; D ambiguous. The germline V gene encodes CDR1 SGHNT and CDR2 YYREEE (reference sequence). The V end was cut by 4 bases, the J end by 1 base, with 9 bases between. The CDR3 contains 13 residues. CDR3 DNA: TGTGCCAGCAGCGACTCTGGGTCCTACGAGCAGTACTTC. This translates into CASSDSGSYEQYF.

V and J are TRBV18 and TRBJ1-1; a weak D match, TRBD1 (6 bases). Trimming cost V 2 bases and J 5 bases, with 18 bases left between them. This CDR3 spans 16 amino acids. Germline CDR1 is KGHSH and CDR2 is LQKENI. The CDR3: CASSPFVLGGGTEAFF. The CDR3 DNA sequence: TGTGCCAGCTCACCATTTGTTCTTGGGGGCGGGACTGAAGCTTTCTTT.

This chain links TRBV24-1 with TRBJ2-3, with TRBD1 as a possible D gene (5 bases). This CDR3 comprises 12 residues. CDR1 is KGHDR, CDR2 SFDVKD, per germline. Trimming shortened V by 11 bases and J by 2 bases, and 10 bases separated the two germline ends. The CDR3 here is CAIAGPTDTQYF. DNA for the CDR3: TGTGCCATCGCAGGGCCCACAGATACGCAGTATTTT.

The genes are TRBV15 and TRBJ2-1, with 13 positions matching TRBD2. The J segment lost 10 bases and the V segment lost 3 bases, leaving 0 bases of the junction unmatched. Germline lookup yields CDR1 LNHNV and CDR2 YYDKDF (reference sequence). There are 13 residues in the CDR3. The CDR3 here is CATSRGLAGEQFF. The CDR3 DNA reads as TGTGCCACCAGCAGGGGACTAGCGGGAGAGCAGTTCTTC.

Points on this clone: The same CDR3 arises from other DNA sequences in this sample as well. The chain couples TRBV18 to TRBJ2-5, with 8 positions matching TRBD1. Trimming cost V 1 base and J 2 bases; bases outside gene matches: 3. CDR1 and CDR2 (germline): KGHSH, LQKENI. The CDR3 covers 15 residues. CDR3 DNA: TGTGCCAGCTCACCACTAACAGGGGGACAAGAGACCCAGTACTTC. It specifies CASSPLTGGQETQYF.